This TCR beta chain was found in a study of T cells after posttransplantation cyclophosphamide. The method was immunoSEQ multiplex PCR; TCRdb's version includes in-frame clones alone and lacks a portion of them. The data contain some 66,000 clones, 90% to 95% of them singletons. The sample taken for sequencing was PBMCs. This receptor was identified in a woman in her 30s in good health and a related stem cell transplant donor.

The CDR3 coding sequence is TGTGCCACCAGCAGAGGTGGGGACAGAAATCAGCCCCAGCATTTT. It codes for CATSRGGDRNQPQHF. The chain recombines TRBV15 with TRBJ1-5; TRBD1 matches 7 bases. The germline gives CDR1 LNHNV, CDR2 YYDKDF (reference sequence). The CDR3 has 15 residues. Trimming removed 1 base from V and 4 bases from J; junction bases left unmatched: 4.